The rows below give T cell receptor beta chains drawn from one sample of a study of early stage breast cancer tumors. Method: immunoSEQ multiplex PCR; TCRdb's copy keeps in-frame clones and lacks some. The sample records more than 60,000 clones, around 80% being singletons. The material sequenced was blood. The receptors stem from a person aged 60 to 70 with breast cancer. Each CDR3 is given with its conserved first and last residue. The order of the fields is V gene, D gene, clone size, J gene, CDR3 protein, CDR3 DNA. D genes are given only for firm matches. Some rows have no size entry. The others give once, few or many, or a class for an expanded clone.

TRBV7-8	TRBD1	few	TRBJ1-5	CASSPRARGDQPQHF	TGTGCCAGCAGCCCGAGGGCCAGGGGGGACCAGCCCCAGCATTTT
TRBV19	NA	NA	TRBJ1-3	CASRGISGNTIYF	TGTGCCAGCAGGGGTATCTCTGGAAACACCATATATTTT
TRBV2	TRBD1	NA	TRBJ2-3	CASRGQPSTDTQYF	TGTGCCAGCAGGGGACAGCCTAGCACAGATACGCAGTATTTT
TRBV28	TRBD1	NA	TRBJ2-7	CASSYMGGQGGEQYF	TGTGCCAGCTCCTACATGGGGGGACAGGGGGGCGAGCAGTACTTC
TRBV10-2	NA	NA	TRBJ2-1	CASSVGGPGEQFF	TGCGCCAGCAGTGTAGGAGGTCCGGGGGAGCAGTTCTTC
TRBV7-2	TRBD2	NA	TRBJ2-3	CASSLAWTSGSSTDTQYF	TGTGCCAGCAGCTTAGCTTGGACTAGCGGATCTAGCACAGATACGCAGTATTTT
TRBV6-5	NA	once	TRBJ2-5	CASRITTRSGAQYF	TGTGCCAGCCGGATAACGACAAGGTCCGGGGCCCAGTACTTC
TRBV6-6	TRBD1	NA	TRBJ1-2	CASSQRWDRSWGYTF	TGTGCCAGCAGCCAGCGGTGGGACAGGAGTTGGGGCTACACCTTC
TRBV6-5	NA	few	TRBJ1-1	CASSYERATEAFF	TGTGCCAGCAGTTACGAAAGGGCCACTGAAGCTTTCTTT
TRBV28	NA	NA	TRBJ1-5	CASSLSGVQPQHF	TGTGCCAGCAGTTTGTCGGGGGTTCAGCCCCAGCATTTT
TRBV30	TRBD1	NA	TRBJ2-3	CACDRVLDTQYF	TGTGCCTGCGACAGGGTCTTGGATACGCAGTATTTT
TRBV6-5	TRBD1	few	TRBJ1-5	CASSRDRELDQPQHF	TGTGCCAGCAGTCGGGACAGGGAATTGGATCAGCCCCAGCATTTT
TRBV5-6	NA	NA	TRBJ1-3	CASSLWGFTIYF	TGTGCCAGCAGCTTGTGGGGATTCACCATATATTTT
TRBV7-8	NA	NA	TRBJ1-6	CASSAYRDGSPLHF	TGTGCCAGCAGCGCTTACAGGGATGGGTCACCCCTCCACTTT
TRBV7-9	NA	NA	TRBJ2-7	CASSLVTGRSYEQYF	TGTGCCAGCAGCTTAGTGACAGGGAGGTCCTACGAGCAGTACTTC
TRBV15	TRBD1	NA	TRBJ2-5	CATSRATDRDRRYF	TGTGCCACCAGCAGAGCTACCGACAGGGACCGTCGGTACTTC
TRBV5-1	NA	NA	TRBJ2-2	CASKISAGGGELFF	TGCGCCAGCAAGATATCTGCCGGTGGCGGGGAGCTGTTTTTT
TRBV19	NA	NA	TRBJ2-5	CASSIDWTGKETQYF	TGTGCCAGTAGTATAGACTGGACGGGGAAAGAGACCCAGTACTTC
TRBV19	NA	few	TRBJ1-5	CASSIRGGVGSNQPQHF	TGTGCCAGTAGTATACGCGGGGGGGTAGGCAGCAATCAGCCCCAGCATTTT
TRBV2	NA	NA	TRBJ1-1	CASSEQGGPFEAFF	TGTGCCAGCAGTGAACAGGGAGGCCCTTTTGAAGCTTTCTTT
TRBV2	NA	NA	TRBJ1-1	CARGGGSWRENRAFF	TGTGCCAGAGGGGGGGGAAGTTGGAGGGAAAACCGAGCTTTCTTT
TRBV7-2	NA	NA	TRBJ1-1	CASSLADRWAFF	TGTGCCAGCAGCTTAGCCGATCGGTGGGCTTTCTTT
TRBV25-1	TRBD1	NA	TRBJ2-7	CASSEAGTGAYEQYF	TGTGCCAGCAGTGAAGCCGGGACAGGGGCGTACGAGCAGTACTTC
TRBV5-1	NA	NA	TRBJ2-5	CASSFPGRQQETQYF	TGCGCCAGCAGCTTTCCGGGACGGCAACAAGAGACCCAGTACTTC
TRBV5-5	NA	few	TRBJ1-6	CASSLYEGAASPLHF	TGTGCCAGCAGCTTGTATGAGGGAGCAGCTTCACCCCTCCACTTT
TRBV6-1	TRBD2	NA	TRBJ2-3	CASSAGRTDTQYF	TGTGCCAGCAGTGCCGGGAGGACAGATACGCAGTATTTT
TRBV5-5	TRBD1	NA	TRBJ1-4	CASSGTGTGVEKLFF	TGTGCCAGCAGCGGAACCGGGACAGGGGTCGAAAAACTGTTTTTT
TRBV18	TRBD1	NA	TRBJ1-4	CASSPDRVDEKLFF	TGTGCCAGCTCACCCGACAGGGTTGATGAAAAACTGTTTTTT